This T cell receptor (beta chain) is from a study of a mutant IDH1 vaccine in newly diagnosed glioma. Study-level background: There were about 60% males and about 38% females among treated patients, whose mean age was approximately 41 years. The study held visit V12 at week 35 and visit V13 at week 47.

This table comes from immunoSEQ multiplex PCR, and its TCRdb copy is limited to in-frame clones, with some not included. The table lists 45,000 to 60,000 clones, 88% of them singletons, with roughly 5% in the top ten. The CDR3 runs to 17 residues. V shed 0 bases and J shed 8 bases, with 19 bases lying between them. Germline-derived CDR1 and CDR2 are LGHNA and YSLEER. Time point described: week 35, safety follow-up. Every single dose of the vaccine, 300 ug of mutant IDH1 20-mer peptide, came with topical imiquimod. Turning to this clone: Its antigen is currently unknown.

The source material was PBMCs, sampled from a glioma patient whose treatment included an IDH1 peptide vaccine. The chain carries TRBV4-3 and TRBJ1-4; a weak D match, TRBD1 (6 bases). The TCR was taken from a woman aged 40 to 55 with glioma. CDR3 sequence reads: CASSQDLVGTTGEKLFF. The CDR3 DNA is TGCGCCAGCAGCCAAGATCTGGTGGGGACAACGGGCGAAAAACTGTTTTTT.